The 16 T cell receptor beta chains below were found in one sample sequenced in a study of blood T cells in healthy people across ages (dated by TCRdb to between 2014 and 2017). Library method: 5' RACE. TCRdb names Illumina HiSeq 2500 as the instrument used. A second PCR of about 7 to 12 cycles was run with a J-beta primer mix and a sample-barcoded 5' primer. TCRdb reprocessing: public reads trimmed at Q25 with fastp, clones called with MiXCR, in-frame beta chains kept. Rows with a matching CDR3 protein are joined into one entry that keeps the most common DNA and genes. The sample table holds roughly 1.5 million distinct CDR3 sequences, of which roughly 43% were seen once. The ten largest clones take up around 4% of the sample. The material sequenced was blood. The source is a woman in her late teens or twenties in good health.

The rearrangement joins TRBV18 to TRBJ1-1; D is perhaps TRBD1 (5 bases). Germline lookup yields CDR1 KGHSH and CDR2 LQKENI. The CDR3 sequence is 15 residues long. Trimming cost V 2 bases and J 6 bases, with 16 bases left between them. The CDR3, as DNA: TGTGCCAGCTCACCAGACCAGGGCGGGAGGGCTGAAGCTTTCTTT. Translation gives CASSPDQGGRAEAFF.

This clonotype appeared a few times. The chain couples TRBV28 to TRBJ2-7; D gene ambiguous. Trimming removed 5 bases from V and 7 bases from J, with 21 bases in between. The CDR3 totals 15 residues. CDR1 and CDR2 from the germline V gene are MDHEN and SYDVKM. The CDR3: CASSPTLGLQAEQYF. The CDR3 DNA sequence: TGTGCCAGCAGTCCCACCCTTGGGCTGCAGGCTGAGCAGTACTTC.

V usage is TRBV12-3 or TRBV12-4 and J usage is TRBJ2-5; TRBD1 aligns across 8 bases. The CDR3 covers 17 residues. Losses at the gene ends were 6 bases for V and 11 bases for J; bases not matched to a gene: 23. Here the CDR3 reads CASSQDRGLPTGNEQYF. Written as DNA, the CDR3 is TGTGCCAGCAGCCAAGACAGGGGCTTACCAACGGGGAATGAGCAGTACTTC.

CDR3 sequence: CASMARAAIWREAGNEQFF. Here the CDR3 DNA reads TGTGCCAGCATGGCTAGAGCGGCAATATGGCGGGAGGCGGGTAATGAGCAGTTCTTC. The chain recombines TRBV7-2 with TRBJ2-1; 8 nucleotides match TRBD2. The V gene end was trimmed by 7 bases and the J gene end by 7 bases; junction bases not matched to a gene: 24. Germline-derived CDR1 and CDR2 are SGHTA and FQGNSA. The CDR3 is 19 amino acids.

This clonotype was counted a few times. For the CDR3, the DNA is TGTGCCAGCAGCGATTCAACTAATGAAAAACTGTTTTTT. It encodes CASSDSTNEKLFF. The rearrangement joins TRBV12-3 or TRBV12-4 to TRBJ1-4; D remains unclear. V lost 6 bases to trimming and J lost 0 bases, with 5 bases between them. This CDR3 has 13 amino acids.

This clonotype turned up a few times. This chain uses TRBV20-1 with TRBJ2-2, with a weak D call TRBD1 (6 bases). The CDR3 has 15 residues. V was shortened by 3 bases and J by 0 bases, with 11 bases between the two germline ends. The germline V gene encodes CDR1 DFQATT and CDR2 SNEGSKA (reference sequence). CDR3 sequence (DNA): TGCAGTGCTAGTGGTGGGACACCGAACACCGGGGAGCTGTTTTTT. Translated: CSASGGTPNTGELFF.

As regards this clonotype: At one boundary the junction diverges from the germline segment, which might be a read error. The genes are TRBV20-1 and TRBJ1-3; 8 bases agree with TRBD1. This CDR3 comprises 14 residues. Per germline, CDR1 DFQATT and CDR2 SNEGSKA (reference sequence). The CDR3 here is CSAIPGGSGNTVYF. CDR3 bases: TGCAGTGCTATTCCAGGGGGCTCTGGAAACACCGTATATTTT.

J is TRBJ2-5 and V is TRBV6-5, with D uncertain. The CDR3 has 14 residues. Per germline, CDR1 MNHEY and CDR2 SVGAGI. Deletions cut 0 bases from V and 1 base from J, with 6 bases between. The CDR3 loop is CASSYSLRQETQYF. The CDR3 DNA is TGTGCCAGCAGTTACTCGTTACGCCAAGAGACCCAGTACTTC.

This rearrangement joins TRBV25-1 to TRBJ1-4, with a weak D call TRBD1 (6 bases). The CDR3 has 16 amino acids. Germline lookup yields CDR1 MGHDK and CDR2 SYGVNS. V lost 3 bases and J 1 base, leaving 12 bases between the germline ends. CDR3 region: CASSDTRGGTNEKLFF. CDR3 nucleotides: TGTGCCAGCAGTGATACCAGGGGAGGAACTAATGAAAAACTGTTTTTT. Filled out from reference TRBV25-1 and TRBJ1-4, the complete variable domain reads EADIYQTPRYLVIGTGKKITLECSQTMGHDKMYWYQQDPGMELHLIHYSYGVNSTEKGDLSSESTVSRIRTEHFPLTLESARPSHTSQYLCASSDTRGGTNEKLFFGSGTQLSVL.

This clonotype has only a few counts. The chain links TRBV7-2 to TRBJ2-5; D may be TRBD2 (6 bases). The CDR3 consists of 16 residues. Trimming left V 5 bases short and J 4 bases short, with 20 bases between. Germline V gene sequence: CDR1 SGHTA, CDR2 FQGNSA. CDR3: CASSPQASATGETQYF. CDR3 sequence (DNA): TGTGCCAGCAGCCCTCAAGCTAGCGCCACAGGAGAGACCCAGTACTTC.

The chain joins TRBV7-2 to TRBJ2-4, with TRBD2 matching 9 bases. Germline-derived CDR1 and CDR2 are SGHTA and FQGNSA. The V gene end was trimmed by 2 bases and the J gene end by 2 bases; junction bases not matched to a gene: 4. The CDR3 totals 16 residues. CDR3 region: CASSLRSGGTKNIQYF. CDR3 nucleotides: TGTGCCAGCAGCTTAAGGAGCGGGGGGACCAAAAACATTCAGTACTTC.

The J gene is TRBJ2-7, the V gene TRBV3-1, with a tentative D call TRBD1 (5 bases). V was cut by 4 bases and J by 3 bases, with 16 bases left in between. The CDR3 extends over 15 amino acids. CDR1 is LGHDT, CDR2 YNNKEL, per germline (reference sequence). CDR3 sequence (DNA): TGTGCCAGCAGCCCTGCTGGGGCGAGTTTCTACGAGCAGTACTTC. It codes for CASSPAGASFYEQYF.

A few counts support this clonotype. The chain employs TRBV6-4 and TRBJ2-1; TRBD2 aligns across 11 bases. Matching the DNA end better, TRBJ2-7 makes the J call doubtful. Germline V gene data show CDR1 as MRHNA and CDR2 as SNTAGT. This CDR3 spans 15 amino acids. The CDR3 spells CASSVVAGGLNEQYF. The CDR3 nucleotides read TGTGCCAGCAGTGTCGTAGCGGGGGGGCTCAATGAGCAGTACTTC.

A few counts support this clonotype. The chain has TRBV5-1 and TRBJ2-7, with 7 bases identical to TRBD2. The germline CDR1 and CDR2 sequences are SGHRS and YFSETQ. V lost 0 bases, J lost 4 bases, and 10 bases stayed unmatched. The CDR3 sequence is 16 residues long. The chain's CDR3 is CASSLAFGTISYEQYF. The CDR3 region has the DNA TGCGCCAGCAGCTTGGCTTTCGGGACTATCTCATACGAGCAGTACTTC.

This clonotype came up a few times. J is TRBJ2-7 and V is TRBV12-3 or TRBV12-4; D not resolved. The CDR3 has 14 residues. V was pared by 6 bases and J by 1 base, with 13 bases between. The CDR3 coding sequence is TGTGCCAGCAGCCCTAGTCTCGGGTCCTACGAGCAGTACTTC. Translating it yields CASSPSLGSYEQYF.

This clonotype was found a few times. This CDR3 is CASSLGAGISYEQYF. The CDR3 nucleotides are TGTGCCAGCAGTTTAGGTGCCGGCATTTCCTACGAGCAGTACTTC. This chain uses TRBV12-3 or TRBV12-4 with TRBJ2-7; D gene unclear. V was shortened by 1 base and J by 1 base, with 11 bases between the two germline ends. The CDR3 sequence is 15 residues long.